The sequence of this T cell receptor (beta chain) was determined in a study of long-term antiretroviral therapy in people with HIV. The assay, immunoSEQ v3.0, was run at survey level. The table came from immunoSEQ multiplex PCR; TCRdb's copy has only in-frame clones and leaves some out. The sample holds about 29,000 clones, approximately 91% seen once. A few counts support this clone. This receptor was taken from a man aged 45-60 years with HIV. This sample comprised unsorted PBMCs, obtained about 5 years before starting antiretroviral therapy.

CDR3 sequence reads: CASSHAATSNQPQHF. The CDR3, as DNA: TGCGCCAGCAGCCATGCGGCTACTAGCAATCAGCCCCAGCATTTT. The chain carries TRBV4-1 and TRBJ1-5; D not resolved. CDR3 size: 15 residues. CDR1 is MGHRA and CDR2 is YSYEKL in the germline V gene. The germline V and J ends were trimmed by 3 bases and 0 bases, with 9 bases remaining between them.